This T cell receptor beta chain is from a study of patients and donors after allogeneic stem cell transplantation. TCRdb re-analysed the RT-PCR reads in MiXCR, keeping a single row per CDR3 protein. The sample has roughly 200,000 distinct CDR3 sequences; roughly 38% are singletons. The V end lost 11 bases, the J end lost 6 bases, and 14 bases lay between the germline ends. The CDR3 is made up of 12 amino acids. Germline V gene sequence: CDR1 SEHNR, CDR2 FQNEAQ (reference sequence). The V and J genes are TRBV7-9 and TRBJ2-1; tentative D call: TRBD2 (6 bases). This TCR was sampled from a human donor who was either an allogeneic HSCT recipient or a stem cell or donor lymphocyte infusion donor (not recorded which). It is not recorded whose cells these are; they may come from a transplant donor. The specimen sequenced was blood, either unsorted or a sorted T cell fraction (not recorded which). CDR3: CAGGRTFNEQFF. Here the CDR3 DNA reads TGTGCCGGGGGGAGGACTTTCAATGAGCAGTTCTTC.